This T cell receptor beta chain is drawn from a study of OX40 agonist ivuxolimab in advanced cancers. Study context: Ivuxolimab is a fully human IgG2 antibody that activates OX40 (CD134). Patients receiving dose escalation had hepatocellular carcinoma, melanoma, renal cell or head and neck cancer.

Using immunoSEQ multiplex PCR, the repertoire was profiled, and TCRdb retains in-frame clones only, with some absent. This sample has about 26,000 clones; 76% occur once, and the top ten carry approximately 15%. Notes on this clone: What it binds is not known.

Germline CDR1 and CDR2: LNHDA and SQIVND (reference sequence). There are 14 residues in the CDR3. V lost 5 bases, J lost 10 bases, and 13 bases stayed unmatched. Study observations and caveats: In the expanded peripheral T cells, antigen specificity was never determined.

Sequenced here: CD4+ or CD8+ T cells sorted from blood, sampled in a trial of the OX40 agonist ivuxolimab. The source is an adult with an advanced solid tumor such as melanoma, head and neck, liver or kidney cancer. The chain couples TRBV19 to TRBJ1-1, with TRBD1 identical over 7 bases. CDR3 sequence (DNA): TGTGCCAGTAGTTCGGCGGGACAGACCTCTCGAGCTTTCTTT. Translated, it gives CASSSAGQTSRAFF. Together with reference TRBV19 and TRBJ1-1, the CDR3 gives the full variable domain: DGGITQSPKYLFRKEGQNVTLSCEQNLNHDAMYWYRQDPGQGLRLIYYSQIVNDFQKGDIAEGYSVSREKKESFPLTVTSAQKNPTAFYLCASSSAGQTSRAFFGQGTRLTVV.